The subject of this entry is one T cell receptor (beta chain). Its antigen is unidentified. The data originate from a study of response to subunit inactivated influenza vaccine. Whole-study results and caveats: Authors suggested few new T cells are recruited by each seasonal influenza vaccination.

Trimming removed 4 bases at V and 9 bases at J, with 10 bases between. This CDR3 spans 12 amino acids. From the RT-PCR reads, TCRdb called clonotypes with MiXCR, one entry per CDR3 protein. The repertoire holds more than 450,000 distinct CDR3 sequences, with 12% as singletons. The sample in question was PBMCs from blood, obtained on the day of vaccination. The J gene is TRBJ2-1, the V gene TRBV12-3 or TRBV12-4, with D uncertain. The receptor was isolated from a man in his fifties or sixties who received an inactivated influenza vaccine. The CDR3 protein is CASSYRRSEQFF. The DNA of the CDR3 is TGTGCCAGCAGTTATCGTAGGAGTGAGCAGTTCTTC.